This T cell receptor (beta chain) derives from a study of cytomegalovirus exposure and HLA in healthy donors. Findings and caveats of the study: The TCR clusters that emerged in the first cohort tended, a later analysis found, to co-occur in the approximately 130 validation repertoires.

V lost 6 bases and J lost 9, with 14 bases in between. The CDR3 is made up of 11 amino acids. Germline assignment: CDR1 SQVTM and CDR2 ANQGSEA. As concerns this clone: Its antigen is undetermined.

Sequencing used immunoSEQ multiplex PCR; TCRdb keeps in-frame clones, though not all of them. The sample lists about 220,000 clones, about 89% seen once, with 1% to 1.2% in the top ten. What was sequenced was PBMCs. J is TRBJ1-2 and V is TRBV29-1; D perhaps matches TRBD1 (5 bases). The clonotype was recovered from a woman younger than 30 in good health and CMV-seronegative. CDR3 DNA sequence: TGCAGCGTCCGGGGAGGGGAGCGCTACACCTTC. It translates to CSVRGGERYTF.